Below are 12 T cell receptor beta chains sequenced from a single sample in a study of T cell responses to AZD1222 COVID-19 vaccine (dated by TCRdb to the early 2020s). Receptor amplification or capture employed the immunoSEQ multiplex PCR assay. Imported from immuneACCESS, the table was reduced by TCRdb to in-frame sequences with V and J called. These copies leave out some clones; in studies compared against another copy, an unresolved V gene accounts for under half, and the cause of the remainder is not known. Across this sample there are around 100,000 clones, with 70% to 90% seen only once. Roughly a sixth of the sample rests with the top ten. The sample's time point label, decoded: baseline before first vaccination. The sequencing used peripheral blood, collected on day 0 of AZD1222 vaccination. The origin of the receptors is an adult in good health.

The CDR3 here is CASSSQGGYTF. For the CDR3, the DNA is TGTGCCAGCAGCTCACAGGGTGGCTACACCTTC. This chain joins TRBV5-6 and TRBJ1-2, with D perhaps TRBD1 (6 bases). The V and J ends lost 3 bases and 7 bases respectively, with 7 bases between them. Germline V gene lookup returns CDR1 SGHDT and CDR2 YYEEEE. The CDR3 spans 11 residues.

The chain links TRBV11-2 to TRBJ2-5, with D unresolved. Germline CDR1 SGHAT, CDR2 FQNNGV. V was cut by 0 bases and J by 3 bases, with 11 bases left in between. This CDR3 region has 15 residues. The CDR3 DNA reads TGTGCCAGCAGCTTAGAAGTCAACAGTAAAGAGACCCAGTACTTC. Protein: CASSLEVNSKETQYF.

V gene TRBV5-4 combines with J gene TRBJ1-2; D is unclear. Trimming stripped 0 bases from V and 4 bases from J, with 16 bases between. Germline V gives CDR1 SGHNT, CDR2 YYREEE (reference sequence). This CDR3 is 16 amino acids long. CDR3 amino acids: CASSLVGFGSLYGYTF. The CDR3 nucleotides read TGTGCCAGCAGCTTGGTAGGGTTCGGCAGCCTCTATGGCTACACCTTC. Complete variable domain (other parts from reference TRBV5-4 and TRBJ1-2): ETGVTQSPTHLIKTRGQQVTLRCSSQSGHNTVSWYQQALGQGPQFIFQYYREEENGRGNFPPRFSGLQFPNYSSELNVNALELDDSALYLCASSLVGFGSLYGYTFGSGTRLTVV.

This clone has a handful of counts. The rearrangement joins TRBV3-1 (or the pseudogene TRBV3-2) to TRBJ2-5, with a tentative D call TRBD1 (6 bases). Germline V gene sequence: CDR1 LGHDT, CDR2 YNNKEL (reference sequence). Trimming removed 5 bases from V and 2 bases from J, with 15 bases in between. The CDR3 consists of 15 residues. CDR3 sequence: CASSFQWGPQETQYF. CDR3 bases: TGTGCCAGCAGCTTTCAGTGGGGGCCACAAGAGACCCAGTACTTC.

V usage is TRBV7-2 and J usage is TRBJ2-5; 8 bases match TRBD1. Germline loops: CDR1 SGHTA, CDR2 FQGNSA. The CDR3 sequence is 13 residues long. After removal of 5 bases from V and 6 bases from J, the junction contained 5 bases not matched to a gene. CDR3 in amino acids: CASSQTGGKTQYF. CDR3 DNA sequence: TGTGCCAGCAGCCAAACAGGGGGGAAGACCCAGTACTTC.

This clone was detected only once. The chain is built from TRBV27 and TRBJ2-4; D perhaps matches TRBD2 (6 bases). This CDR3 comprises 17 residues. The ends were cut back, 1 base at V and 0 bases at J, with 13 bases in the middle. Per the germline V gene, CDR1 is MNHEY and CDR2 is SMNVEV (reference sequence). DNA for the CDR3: TGTGCCAGCAGTTTATTGGGTAGCGGATTAGCCAAAAACATTCAGTACTTC. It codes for CASSLLGSGLAKNIQYF.

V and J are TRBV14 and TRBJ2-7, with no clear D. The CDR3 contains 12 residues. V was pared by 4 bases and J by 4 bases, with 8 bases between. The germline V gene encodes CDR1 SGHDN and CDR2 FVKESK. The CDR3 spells CASSPRAYEQYF. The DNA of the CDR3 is TGTGCCAGCAGCCCTAGGGCGTACGAGCAGTACTTC.

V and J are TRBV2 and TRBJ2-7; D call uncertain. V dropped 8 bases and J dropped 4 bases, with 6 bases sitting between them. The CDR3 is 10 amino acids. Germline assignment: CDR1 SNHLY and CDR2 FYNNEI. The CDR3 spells CASADYEQYF. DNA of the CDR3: TGTGCCAGCGCAGATTACGAGCAGTACTTC.

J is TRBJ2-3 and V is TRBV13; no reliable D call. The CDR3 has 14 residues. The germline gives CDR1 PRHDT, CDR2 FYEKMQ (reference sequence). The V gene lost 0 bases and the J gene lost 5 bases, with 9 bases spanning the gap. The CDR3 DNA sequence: TGTGCCAGCAGCTTAGGCCTGAGAGGAGATACGCAGTATTTT. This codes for CASSLGLRGDTQYF.

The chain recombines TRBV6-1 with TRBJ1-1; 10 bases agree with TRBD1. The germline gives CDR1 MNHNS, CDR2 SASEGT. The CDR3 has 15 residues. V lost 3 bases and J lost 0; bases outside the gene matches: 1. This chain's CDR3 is CASSETGGLNTEAFF. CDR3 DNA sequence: TGTGCCAGCAGTGAGACAGGGGGCTTGAACACTGAAGCTTTCTTT.

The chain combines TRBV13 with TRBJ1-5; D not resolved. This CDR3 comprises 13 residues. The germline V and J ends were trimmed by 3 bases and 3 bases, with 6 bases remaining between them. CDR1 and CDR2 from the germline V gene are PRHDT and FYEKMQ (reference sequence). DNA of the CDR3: TGTGCCAGCAGCTTCGGGGTCAATCAGCCCCAGCATTTT. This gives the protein CASSFGVNQPQHF. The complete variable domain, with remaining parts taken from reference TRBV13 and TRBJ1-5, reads AAGVIQSPRHLIKEKRETATLKCYPIPRHDTVYWYQQGPGQDPQFLISFYEKMQSDKGSIPDRFSAQQFSDYHSELNMSSLELGDSALYFCASSFGVNQPQHFGDGTRLSIL.

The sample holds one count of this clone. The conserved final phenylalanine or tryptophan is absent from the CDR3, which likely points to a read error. CDR3 sequence reads: CASSESTGIGSPLHL. The CDR3 region has the DNA TGTGCCAGCAGTGAATCGACAGGGATTGGTTCACCCCTCCACCTT. This rearrangement joins TRBV2 to TRBJ1-6, with TRBD1 matching over 7 bases. CDR3 length equals 15 residues. CDR1 is SNHLY and CDR2 is FYNNEI in the germline V gene. Trimming at V came to 2 bases and at J to 9 bases, leaving 7 bases not matched to a gene.